The 21 T cell receptor beta chains below come from one sample, sequenced in a study of T cells after yellow fever vaccination. TCRdb independently ran MiXCR on the 5' RACE reads; one entry per CDR3 protein. The data hold about 210,000 distinct CDR3 sequences, with approximately 3% observed a single time. This specimen was CD4+ T cells sorted from PBMCs, taken 10 days after the yellow fever booster vaccination. These receptors came from a man aged 18 to 30 who received the YFV17D yellow fever vaccine.

For this clonotype: A single base separates this from a much larger clone, so it may be a read error. This rearrangement joins TRBV5-4 to TRBJ2-3, with TRBD2 matching over 8 bases. There are 14 residues in the CDR3. Germline V gene lookup returns CDR1 SGHNT and CDR2 YYREEE (reference sequence). The CDR3 DNA follows: TGTGCCCGCAGCCCCGGGGGGGGGTTAGATGCGCAGTATTTT. Encoded protein: CARSPGGGLDAQYF. Variable domain in full (rest from reference TRBV5-4 and TRBJ2-3): ETGVTQSPTHLIKTRGQQVTLRCSSQSGHNTVSWYQQALGQGPQFIFQYYREEENGRGNFPPRFSGLQFPNYSSELNVNALELDDSALYLCARSPGGGLDAQYFGPGTRLTVL.

This chain joins TRBV5-4 and TRBJ1-5; D is possibly TRBD1 (6 bases). Germline CDR1 and CDR2: SGHNT and YYREEE (reference sequence). With 6 bases removed from V and 4 bases from J, the gap between germline ends came to 23 bases. The CDR3 sequence is 17 residues long. The CDR3 loop is CASNVKGVRARNQPQHF. The CDR3 region has the DNA TGTGCCAGCAACGTAAAGGGGGTCCGGGCTAGGAATCAGCCCCAGCATTTT.

The genes are TRBV24-1 and TRBJ2-5, with D perhaps matching TRBD1 or TRBD2 (5 bases each). The CDR3 runs to 15 residues. V gave up 12 bases and J gave up 0 bases, with 19 bases separating them. The V gene's germline CDR1 is KGHDR and CDR2 SFDVKD. Here the CDR3 DNA reads TGTGCCGCCCCGGGCGAGGGGTTATACCAAGAGACCCAGTACTTC. Protein: CAAPGEGLYQETQYF.

This clonotype occurred many times. CDR3 residues: CASTGGQPNTEAFF. The DNA for the CDR3 is TGCGCCAGCACGGGGGGACAGCCGAACACTGAAGCTTTCTTT. The rearrangement uses TRBV5-1 and TRBJ1-1, with 7 bases fitting TRBD1. The trim removed 6 bases at V and 1 base at J, leaving 6 bases unmatched. Germline V gene lookup returns CDR1 SGHRS and CDR2 YFSETQ. The CDR3 totals 14 residues.

This clonotype came up many times. The chain uses TRBV19 and TRBJ1-2, with 8 nucleotides matching TRBD1. CDR1 and CDR2 from the germline V gene are LNHDA and SQIVND (reference sequence). Trimming took 9 bases from V and 5 from J; bases not matched to a gene: 11. This CDR3 region has 14 residues. The CDR3 DNA reads as TGTGCCAGCGCGCAGGGGGCGCAATGGTATGGCTACACCTTC. Translated: CASAQGAQWYGYTF.

This clonotype was seen at least ten times. This chain uses TRBV7-3 with TRBJ2-2; 8 nucleotides align to TRBD1. Germline CDR1 and CDR2: SGHTA and FQGTGA. The CDR3 is 13 amino acids. V was pared by 5 bases and J by 5 bases, with 1 base of the junction left unmatched. The chain's CDR3 is CASSTGGTGELFF. In DNA, the CDR3 is TGTGCCAGCAGCACAGGGGGGACCGGGGAGCTGTTTTTT.

The rearrangement links TRBV3-1 to TRBJ2-2; no clear D. In germline, CDR1 is LGHDT, CDR2 YNNKEL (reference sequence). V lost 7 bases and J 4 bases, leaving 13 bases between the germline ends. CDR3 length equals 14 residues. This CDR3 is CASNPPGFTGELFF. The CDR3 DNA reads as TGTGCCAGCAACCCGCCGGGCTTCACCGGGGAGCTGTTTTTT.

This clonotype was counted a few times. The chain links TRBV5-1 to TRBJ2-7, with D possibly being TRBD1 (5 bases). In germline, CDR1 is SGHRS, CDR2 YFSETQ. The CDR3 sequence is 13 residues long. V was clipped by 0 bases and J by 5 bases, with 9 bases between them. The CDR3 protein is CASSLAGSNEQYV. CDR3 bases: TGCGCCAGCAGCTTGGCAGGGTCAAACGAGCAGTACGTC.

This clonotype was recorded many times. The chain uses TRBV12-3 or TRBV12-4 and TRBJ2-1; 7 nucleotides align to TRBD2. This CDR3 has 16 amino acids. Losses at the gene ends were 3 bases for V and 6 bases for J; bases not matched to a gene: 11. CDR3 DNA: TGTGCCAGCAGTTTGGGTCAGGGCGGGGGAGGCAATGAGCAGTTCTTC. Translation gives CASSLGQGGGGNEQFF.

This sequence joins TRBV12-3 or TRBV12-4 and TRBJ2-1; possible D gene TRBD1, 5 bases. The ends were cut back, 6 bases at V and 0 bases at J, with 12 bases in the middle. CDR3 length: 15 residues. The CDR3: CASSHRQPSYNEQFF. DNA for the CDR3: TGTGCCAGCAGCCATAGACAGCCCTCCTACAATGAGCAGTTCTTC.

This clonotype was found many times. This CDR3 reads CASSQDLGNIQYF. CDR3 nucleotide sequence: TGTGCCAGCAGCCAAGATCTGGGAAACATTCAGTACTTC. This rearrangement joins TRBV4-2 to TRBJ2-4; no clear D gene. CDR1 and CDR2 (germline): LGHNA, YNFKEQ. Trimming pared 0 bases from V and 6 bases from J, leaving 6 bases between. This CDR3 contains 13 residues.

The V and J genes are TRBV7-9 and TRBJ2-4; the match to TRBD1 covers 7 bases. The CDR3 is 11 amino acids. V lost 3 bases, J lost 16 bases, and 6 bases stayed unmatched. Germline V gene data show CDR1 as SEHNR and CDR2 as FQNEAQ (reference sequence). The CDR3, as DNA: TGTGCCAGCAGCTTGGGAGACAGGGTTTACTTC. This gives the protein CASSLGDRVYF.

This sequence joins TRBV27 and TRBJ2-6; D is undetermined. Germline V gene lookup returns CDR1 MNHEY and CDR2 SMNVEV (reference sequence). The CDR3 is made up of 14 amino acids. The ends were cut back, 4 bases at V and 0 bases at J, with 4 bases in the middle. CDR3 in DNA: TGTGCCAGCAGTTCCCTCTCTGGGGCCAACGTCCTGACTTTC. Amino acid sequence: CASSSLSGANVLTF.

This chain connects TRBV12-3 or TRBV12-4 to TRBJ2-5; the D gene is possibly TRBD2 (6 bases). The CDR3 is 14 residues long. V was pared by 3 bases and J by 8 bases, with 16 bases between. In nucleotides, the CDR3 is TGTGCCAGCAGTTTCAACCGGGACTCCGGCACCCAGTACTTC. Residues: CASSFNRDSGTQYF.

This clonotype was seen repeatedly, ten times or more. The chain carries TRBV28 and TRBJ2-2; D remains unclear. Per the germline V gene, CDR1 is MDHEN and CDR2 is SYDVKM. The CDR3 runs to 14 residues. The germline V and J ends were trimmed by 7 bases and 2 bases, with 11 bases remaining between them. For the CDR3, the DNA is TGTGCCAGCACGCTCCGGCTCAACACCGGGGAGCTGTTTTTT. This encodes CASTLRLNTGELFF.

This clonotype appeared many times. The gene calls are TRBV7-3 and TRBJ1-1, with unresolved D. Looked up from germline, CDR1 is SGHTA and CDR2 is FQGTGA. The CDR3 totals 13 residues. The V and J ends lost 3 bases and 0 bases respectively, with 5 bases between them. The CDR3 protein is CASSFGMNTEAFF. In DNA form, the CDR3 reads TGTGCCAGCAGCTTTGGCATGAACACTGAAGCTTTCTTT.

There are a few counts of this clonotype. The rearrangement joins TRBV4-3 to TRBJ1-3, with D hard to call. The CDR3 spans 13 residues. The V gene lost 1 base and the J gene lost 4 bases, with 5 bases spanning the gap. In germline, CDR1 is LGHNA, CDR2 YSLEER. The CDR3 protein is CASSQVRGNTIYF. The CDR3, as DNA: TGCGCCAGCAGCCAAGTAAGGGGAAACACCATATATTTT.

Here the CDR3 DNA reads TGTGCCAGCAGCTCTGGGACGGGGAACACTGAAGCTTTCTTT. Amino acids: CASSSGTGNTEAFF. The chain combines TRBV7-9 with TRBJ1-1, with D perhaps TRBD1 (5 bases). This CDR3 contains 14 residues. The V gene lost 4 bases and the J gene lost 1 base, with 10 bases spanning the gap. The germline CDR1 and CDR2 sequences are SEHNR and FQNEAQ (reference sequence).

This clonotype came up many times. The chain employs TRBV9 and TRBJ1-3; 9 nucleotides agree with TRBD1. V was clipped by 2 bases and J by 5 bases; unmatched bases: 5. The CDR3 has 15 amino acids. Germline V gene sequence: CDR1 SGDLS, CDR2 YYNGEE. CDR3 bases: TGTGCCAGCAGCGTGACGACAGGGGGACGAAACACCATATATTTT. It yields the protein CASSVTTGGRNTIYF.

This clonotype was recorded many times. The rearrangement uses TRBV2 and TRBJ2-7; TRBD1 agrees at 12 bases. This CDR3 contains 15 residues. J lost 5 bases, V lost 5 bases, and 7 bases had no gene match. Germline V lookup: CDR1 SNHLY, CDR2 FYNNEI. CDR3 amino acids: CASSYSGTGGHEQYV. The CDR3 region has the DNA TGTGCCAGCAGTTACTCCGGGACAGGGGGCCACGAGCAGTACGTC.

This clonotype was detected many times. The chain joins TRBV9 to TRBJ2-6; the match to TRBD2 covers 11 bases. The V gene end was trimmed by 0 bases and the J gene end by 0 bases; junction bases not matched to a gene: 5. Germline CDR1 is SGDLS and CDR2 is YYNGEE. There are 19 residues in the CDR3. In nucleotides, the CDR3 is TGTGCCAGCAGCGTAGAACTAGCGGGGGCATCCTCTGGGGCCAACGTCCTGACTTTC. Translation gives CASSVELAGASSGANVLTF. The whole variable domain, filled in from reference TRBV9 and TRBJ2-6, reads DSGVTQTPKHLITATGQRVTLRCSPRSGDLSVYWYQQSLDQGLQFLIQYYNGEERAKGNILERFSAQQFPDLHSELNLSSLELGDSALYFCASSVELAGASSGANVLTFGAGSRLTVL.